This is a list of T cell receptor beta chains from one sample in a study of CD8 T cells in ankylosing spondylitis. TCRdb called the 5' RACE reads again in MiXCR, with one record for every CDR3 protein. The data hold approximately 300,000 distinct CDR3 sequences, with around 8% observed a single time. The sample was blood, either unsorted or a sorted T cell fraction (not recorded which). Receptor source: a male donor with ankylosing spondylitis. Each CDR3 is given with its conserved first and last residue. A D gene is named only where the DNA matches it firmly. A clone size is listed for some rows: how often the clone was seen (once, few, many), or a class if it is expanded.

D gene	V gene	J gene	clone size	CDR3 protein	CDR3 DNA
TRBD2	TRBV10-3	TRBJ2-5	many	CAISESGRALETQYF	TGTGCCATCAGTGAGAGTGGGAGGGCCCTGGAGACCCAGTACTTC
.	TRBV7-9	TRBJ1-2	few	CASSLRGGYGYTF	TGTGCCAGCAGCCTCCGAGGGGGTTACGGCTACACCTTC
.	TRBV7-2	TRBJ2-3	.	CASSSGRVGYTQYF	TGTGCCAGCAGCTCCGGCCGCGTAGGTTATACGCAGTATTTT
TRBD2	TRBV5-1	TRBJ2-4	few	CASSLVAGGPSLNIQYF	TGCGCCAGCAGCTTGGTAGCGGGAGGGCCAAGCCTTAACATTCAGTACTTC
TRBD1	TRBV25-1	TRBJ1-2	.	CASRETGGRGYTF	TGTGCCAGCAGAGAGACAGGGGGCCGGGGCTACACCTTC
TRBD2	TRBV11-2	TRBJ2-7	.	CASSLESLAGASYEQYF	TGTGCCAGCAGCTTAGAGTCACTAGCGGGAGCGTCCTACGAGCAGTACTTC
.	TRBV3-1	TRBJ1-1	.	CASSQGSLAGRAFF	TGTGCCAGCAGCCAAGGGTCCTTGGCAGGTCGAGCTTTCTTT
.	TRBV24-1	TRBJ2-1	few	CATSDKGGPSWDEQFF	TGTGCCACCAGTGATAAAGGGGGGCCCTCGTGGGATGAGCAGTTCTTC
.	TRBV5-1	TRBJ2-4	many	CASSLEQGRNIQYF	TGCGCCAGCAGCTTGGAGCAGGGTAGGAACATTCAGTACTTC
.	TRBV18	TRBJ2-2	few	CASSPRGQRWVRTGELFF	TGTGCCAGCTCACCACGAGGACAGCGATGGGTTCGAACCGGGGAGCTGTTTTTT
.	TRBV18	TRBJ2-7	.	CASSQKRGSYEQYF	TGTGCCAGCTCTCAGAAACGAGGGTCCTACGAGCAGTACTTC
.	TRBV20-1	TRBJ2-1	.	CSGGRVYNEQFF	TGCAGTGGGGGTCGCGTCTACAATGAGCAGTTCTTC
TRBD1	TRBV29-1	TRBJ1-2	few	CSVELTGLAYGYTF	TGCAGCGTTGAACTGACAGGGCTCGCCTATGGCTACACCTTC
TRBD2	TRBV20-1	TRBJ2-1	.	CSARDRLKRGNNEQFF	TGCAGTGCTAGAGATCGGTTGAAGCGGGGGAACAATGAGCAGTTCTTC
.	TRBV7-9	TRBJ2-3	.	CASSLTFPAGTDTQYF	TGTGCCAGCAGCTTAACCTTCCCCGCAGGCACAGATACGCAGTATTTT
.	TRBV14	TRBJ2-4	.	CASSPRAGWGNIQYF	TGTGCCAGCAGCCCCAGGGCGGGGTGGGGAAACATTCAGTACTTC
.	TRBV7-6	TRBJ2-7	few	CASSLGDRPDSTYEQYF	TGTGCCAGCAGCTTAGGGGATAGGCCCGACAGCACCTACGAGCAGTACTTC
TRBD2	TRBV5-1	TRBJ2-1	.	CASTGLADYNEQFF	TGCGCCAGCACCGGACTAGCCGACTACAATGAGCAGTTCTTC
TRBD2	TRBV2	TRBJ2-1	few	CASSEIAGGQSEQFF	TGTGCCAGCAGTGAAATAGCGGGAGGGCAGAGTGAGCAGTTCTTC
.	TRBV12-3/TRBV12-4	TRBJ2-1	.	CASRPPSPGRYNEQFF	TGTGCCAGCAGGCCTCCGTCTCCAGGACGCTACAATGAGCAGTTCTTC
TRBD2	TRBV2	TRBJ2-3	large	CASSEAPSGRGADTQYF	TGTGCCAGCAGTGAAGCCCCCAGCGGGAGGGGTGCGGATACGCAGTATTTT
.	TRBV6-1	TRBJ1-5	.	CASSSGDGFQPQHF	TGTGCCAGCAGCTCAGGGGACGGTTTTCAGCCCCAGCATTTT
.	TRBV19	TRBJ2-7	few	CASSILWGDMPYEQYF	TGTGCCAGTAGTATATTGTGGGGGGACATGCCCTACGAGCAGTACTTC
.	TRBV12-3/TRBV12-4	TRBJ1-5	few	CASTNLPDQPQHF	TGTGCCAGCACCAACTTACCGGATCAGCCCCAGCATTTT
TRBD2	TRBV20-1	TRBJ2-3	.	CSASGAGGNTDTQYF	TGCAGTGCTAGCGGTGCGGGAGGAAACACAGATACGCAGTATTTT
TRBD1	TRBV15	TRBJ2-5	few	CATNRGYSETQYF	TGTGCCACCAACAGGGGTTATTCGGAGACCCAGTACTTC
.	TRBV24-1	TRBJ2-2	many	CATSDNLELSGELFF	TGTGCCACCAGTGACAATCTCGAATTAAGCGGGGAGCTGTTTTTT
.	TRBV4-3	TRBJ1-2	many	CASSQEPDLGYGYTF	TGCGCCAGCAGCCAAGAGCCGGATCTGGGCTATGGCTACACCTTC
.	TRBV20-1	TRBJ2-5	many	CSAPPLARETQYF	TGCAGTGCTCCCCCCCTAGCGCGGGAGACCCAGTACTTC
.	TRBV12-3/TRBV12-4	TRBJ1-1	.	CASTSRGPTNTEAFF	TGTGCCAGCACCTCTAGAGGGCCCACGAACACTGAAGCTTTCTTT
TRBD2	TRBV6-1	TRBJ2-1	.	CASSLAGAGYNEQFF	TGTGCCAGCAGTCTAGCGGGAGCGGGCTACAATGAGCAGTTCTTC
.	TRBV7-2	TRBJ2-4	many	CASSLVEALAKNIQYF	TGTGCCAGCAGCTTAGTTGAGGCACTAGCCAAAAACATTCAGTACTTC
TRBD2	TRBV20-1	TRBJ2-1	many	CSADRSASGTYNEQFF	TGCAGTGCCGACCGATCGGCTAGCGGCACCTACAATGAGCAGTTCTTC
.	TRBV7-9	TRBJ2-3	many	CASSWRDSYTDTQYF	TGTGCCAGCAGCTGGCGGGACAGCTACACAGATACGCAGTATTTT
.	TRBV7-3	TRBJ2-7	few	CASSLEGGYEQYF	TGTGCCAGCAGCTTAGAGGGGGGCTACGAGCAGTACTTC
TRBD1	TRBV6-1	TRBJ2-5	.	CASREDRGHETQYF	TGTGCCAGCAGGGAGGACAGGGGGCACGAGACCCAGTACTTC
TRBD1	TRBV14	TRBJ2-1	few	CASSQLTGGSPHEQFF	TGTGCCAGCAGCCAACTAACAGGGGGCAGCCCCCATGAGCAGTTCTTC